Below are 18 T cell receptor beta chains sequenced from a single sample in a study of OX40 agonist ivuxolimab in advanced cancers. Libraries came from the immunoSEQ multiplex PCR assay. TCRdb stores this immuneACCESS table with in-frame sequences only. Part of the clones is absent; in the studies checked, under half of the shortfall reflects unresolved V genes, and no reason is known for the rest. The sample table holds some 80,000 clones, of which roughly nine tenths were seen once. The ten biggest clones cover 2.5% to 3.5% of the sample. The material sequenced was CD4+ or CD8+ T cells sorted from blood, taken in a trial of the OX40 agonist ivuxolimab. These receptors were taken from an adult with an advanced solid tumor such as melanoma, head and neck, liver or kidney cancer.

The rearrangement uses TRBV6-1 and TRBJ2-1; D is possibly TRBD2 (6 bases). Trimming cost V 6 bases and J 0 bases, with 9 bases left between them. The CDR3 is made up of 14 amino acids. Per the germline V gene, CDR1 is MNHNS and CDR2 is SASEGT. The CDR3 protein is CASSPGSSYNEQFF. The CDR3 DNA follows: TGTGCCAGCAGCCCCGGGAGCTCCTACAATGAGCAGTTCTTC.

CDR3 loop: CASSLAANSGNTIYF. The CDR3 DNA is TGCGCCAGCAGCTTGGCTGCGAACTCTGGAAACACCATATATTTT. V and J are TRBV5-1 and TRBJ1-3; D is unclear. This CDR3 has 15 amino acids. Trimming took 0 bases from V and 0 from J, leaving 7 bases between them. Looked up from germline, CDR1 is SGHRS and CDR2 is YFSETQ.

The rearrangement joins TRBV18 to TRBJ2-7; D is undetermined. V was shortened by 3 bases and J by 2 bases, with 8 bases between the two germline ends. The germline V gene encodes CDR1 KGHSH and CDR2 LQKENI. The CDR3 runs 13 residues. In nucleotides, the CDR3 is TGTGCCAGCTCACCTATTGGGACCTACGAGCAGTACTTC. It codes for CASSPIGTYEQYF.

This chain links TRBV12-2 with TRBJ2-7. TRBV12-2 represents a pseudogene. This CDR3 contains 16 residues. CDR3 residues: CASRSPGPHKTYEQYF. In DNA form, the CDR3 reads TGTGCAAGTCGCTCCCCGGGACCCCATAAAACCTACGAGCAGTACTTC.

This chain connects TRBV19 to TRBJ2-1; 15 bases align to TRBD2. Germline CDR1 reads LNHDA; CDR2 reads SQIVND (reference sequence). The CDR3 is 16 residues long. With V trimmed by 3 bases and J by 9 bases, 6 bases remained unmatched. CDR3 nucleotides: TGTGCCAGTAGTATCCTTCCGGGACTAGCGGGGGGTGAGCAGTTCTTC. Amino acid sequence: CASSILPGLAGGEQFF.

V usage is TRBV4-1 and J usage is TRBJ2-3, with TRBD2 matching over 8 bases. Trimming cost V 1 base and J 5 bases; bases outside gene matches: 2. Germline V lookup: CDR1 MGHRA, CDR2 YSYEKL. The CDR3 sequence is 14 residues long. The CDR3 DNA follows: TGCGCCAGCAGCCAAGTAACTAGCGGAGATACGCAGTATTTT. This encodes CASSQVTSGDTQYF.

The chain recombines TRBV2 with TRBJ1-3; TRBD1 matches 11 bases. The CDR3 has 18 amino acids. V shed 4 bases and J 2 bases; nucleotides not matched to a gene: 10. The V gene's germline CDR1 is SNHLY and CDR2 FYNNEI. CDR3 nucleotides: TGTGCCAGCAGTGGCCCCCGGGGACAGGGGGTAACTGGAAACACCATATATTTT. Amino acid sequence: CASSGPRGQGVTGNTIYF. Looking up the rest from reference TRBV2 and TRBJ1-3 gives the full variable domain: EPEVTQTPSHQVTQMGQEVILRCVPISNHLYFYWYRQILGQKVEFLVSFYNNEISEKSEIFDDQFSVERPDGSNFTLKIRSTKLEDSAMYFCASSGPRGQGVTGNTIYFGEGSWLTVV.

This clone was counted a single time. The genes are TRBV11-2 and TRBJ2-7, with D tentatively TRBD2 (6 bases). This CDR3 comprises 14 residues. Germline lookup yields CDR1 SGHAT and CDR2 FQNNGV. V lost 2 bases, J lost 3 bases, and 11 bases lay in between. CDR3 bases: TGTGCCAGCAGCTTAAGTATGGGGGGCTACGAGCAGTACTTC. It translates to CASSLSMGGYEQYF.

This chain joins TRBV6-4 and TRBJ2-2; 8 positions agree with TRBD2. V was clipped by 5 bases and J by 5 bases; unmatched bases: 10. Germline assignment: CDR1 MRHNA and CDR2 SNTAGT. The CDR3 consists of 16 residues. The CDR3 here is CASSPPGGETTGELFF. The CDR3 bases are TGTGCCAGCAGTCCCCCCGGGGGGGAAACTACCGGGGAGCTGTTTTTT.

The DNA for the CDR3 is TGCGCCAGCAGCCCCCGATACTCGGACAATGATAATTCACCCCTCCACTTT. This gives the protein CASSPRYSDNDNSPLHF. The chain uses TRBV4-1 and TRBJ1-6; D perhaps matches TRBD1 (5 bases). Germline V gene sequence: CDR1 MGHRA, CDR2 YSYEKL. This CDR3 spans 17 amino acids. Trimming pared 4 bases from V and 5 bases from J, leaving 18 bases between.

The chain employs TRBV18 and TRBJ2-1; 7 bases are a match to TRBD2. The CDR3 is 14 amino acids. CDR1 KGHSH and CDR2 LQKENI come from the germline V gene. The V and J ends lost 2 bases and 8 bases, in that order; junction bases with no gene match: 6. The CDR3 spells CASSPTGGEDEQFF. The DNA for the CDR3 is TGTGCCAGCTCACCAACTGGGGGGGAGGATGAGCAGTTCTTC.

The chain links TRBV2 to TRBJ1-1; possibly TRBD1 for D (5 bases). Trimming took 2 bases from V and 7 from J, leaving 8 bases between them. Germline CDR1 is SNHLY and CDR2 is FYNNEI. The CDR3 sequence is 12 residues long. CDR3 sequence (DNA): TGTGCCAGCAGTGAAAACAGGTTTGAAGCTTTCTTT. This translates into CASSENRFEAFF. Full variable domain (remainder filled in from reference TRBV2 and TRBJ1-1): EPEVTQTPSHQVTQMGQEVILRCVPISNHLYFYWYRQILGQKVEFLVSFYNNEISEKSEIFDDQFSVERPDGSNFTLKIRSTKLEDSAMYFCASSENRFEAFFGQGTRLTVV.

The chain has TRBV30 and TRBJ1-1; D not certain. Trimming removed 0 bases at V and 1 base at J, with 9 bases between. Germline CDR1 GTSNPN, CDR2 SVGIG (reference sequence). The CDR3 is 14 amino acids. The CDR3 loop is CAWSVAGQNTEAFF. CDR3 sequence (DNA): TGTGCCTGGAGTGTGGCAGGTCAGAACACTGAAGCTTTCTTT.

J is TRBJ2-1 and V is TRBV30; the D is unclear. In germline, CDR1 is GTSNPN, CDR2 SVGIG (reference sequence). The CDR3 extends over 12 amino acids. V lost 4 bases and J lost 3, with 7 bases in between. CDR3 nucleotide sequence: TGTGCCTGGATGCGCGGCTACAATGAGCAGTTCTTC. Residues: CAWMRGYNEQFF.

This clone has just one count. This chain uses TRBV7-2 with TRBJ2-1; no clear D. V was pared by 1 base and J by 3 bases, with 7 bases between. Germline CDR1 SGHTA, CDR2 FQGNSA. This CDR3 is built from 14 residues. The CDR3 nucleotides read TGTGCCAGCAGCTTAGACCTACTCTACAATGAGCAGTTCTTC. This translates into CASSLDLLYNEQFF.

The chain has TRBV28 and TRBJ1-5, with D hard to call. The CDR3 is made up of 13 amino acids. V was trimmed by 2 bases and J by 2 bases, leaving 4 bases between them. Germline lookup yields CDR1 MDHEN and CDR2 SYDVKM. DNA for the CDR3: TGTGCCAGCAGTTTAGCGGGCAATCAGCCCCAGCATTTT. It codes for CASSLAGNQPQHF.

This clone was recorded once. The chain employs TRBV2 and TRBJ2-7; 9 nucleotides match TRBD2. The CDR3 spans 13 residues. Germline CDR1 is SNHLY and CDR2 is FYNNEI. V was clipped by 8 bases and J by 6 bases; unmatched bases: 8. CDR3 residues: CASGLAGLSEQYF. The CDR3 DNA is TGTGCCAGCGGTCTAGCGGGGCTCTCCGAGCAGTACTTC.

CDR3 coding DNA: TGTGCCAGCAGCCTACCAGCGGGGGGGCCCATCGGGGAGCTGTTTTTT. Translation gives CASSLPAGGPIGELFF. The chain recombines TRBV7-2 with TRBJ2-2; 10 bases match TRBD2. Germline V CDR1 and CDR2: SGHTA, FQGNSA. V lost 5 bases to trimming and J lost 7 bases; unmatched junction nucleotides: 10. The CDR3 has 16 amino acids.